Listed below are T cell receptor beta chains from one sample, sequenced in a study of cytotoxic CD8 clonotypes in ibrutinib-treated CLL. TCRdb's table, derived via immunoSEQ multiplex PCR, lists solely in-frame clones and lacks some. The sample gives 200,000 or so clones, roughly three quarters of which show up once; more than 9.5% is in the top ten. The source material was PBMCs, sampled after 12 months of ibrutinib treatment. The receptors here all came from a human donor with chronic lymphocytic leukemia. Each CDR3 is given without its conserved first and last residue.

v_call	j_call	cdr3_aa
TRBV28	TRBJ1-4	ASSPHTGGTTNEKLF
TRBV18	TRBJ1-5	ASSPPRDSNVRQPQH
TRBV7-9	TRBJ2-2	ASSLAGTSDGGELF
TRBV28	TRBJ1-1	ASSLAVRNTEAF
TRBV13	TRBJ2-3	ASSANQMVDTQY
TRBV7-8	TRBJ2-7	ASSLRFAGSYEQY
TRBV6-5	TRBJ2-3	ASCPGLHTDTQY
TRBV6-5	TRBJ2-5	ASSYKLGGETQY
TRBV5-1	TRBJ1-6	ASSPLGGSGYYNSPLH
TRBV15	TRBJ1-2	ATSRDGGAAYGYT
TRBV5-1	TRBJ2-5	ASSTTVQETQY
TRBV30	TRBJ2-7	ASGPLGVEQY
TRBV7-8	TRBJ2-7	ASSYMTVYEQY
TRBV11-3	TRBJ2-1	ASSSGVAGGNEQF
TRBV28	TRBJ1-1	ASSTGSGPEAF
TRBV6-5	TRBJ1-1	ASSYSTGGGTEAF
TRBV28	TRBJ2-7	ASSQSSGGYEQY
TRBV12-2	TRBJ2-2	ASSYGLPAGELF
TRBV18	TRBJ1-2	ASSPLEGEVLDGYT
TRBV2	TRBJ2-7	ASSDPGAGYEQY
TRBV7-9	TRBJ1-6	ASSSDQGNSPLH
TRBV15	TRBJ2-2	ATSRGSGGSAGELF
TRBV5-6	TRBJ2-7	ASSLARLAGEISYEQY
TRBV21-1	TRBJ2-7	ASSPLGTPHYEQY
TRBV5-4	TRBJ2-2	ASSSGTSGSFGELF
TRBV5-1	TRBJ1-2	ASSSTDSYGYT
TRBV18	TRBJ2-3	ASSPLSSGSTDTQY
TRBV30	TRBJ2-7	AWSSLRDRFYEQY
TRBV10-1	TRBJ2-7	ASSEGGTGNEQY
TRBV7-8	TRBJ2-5	ASSENTGAETQY
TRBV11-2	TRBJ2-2	ASSLGASRAGELF
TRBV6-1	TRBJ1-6	ASSEITGPNNSPLH
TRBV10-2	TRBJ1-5	ASRGNQPQH
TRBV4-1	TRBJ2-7	ASSQELAGYEQY
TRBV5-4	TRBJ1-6	ASSLDPTGHNSPLH
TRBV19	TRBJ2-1	ASSTRGPEQF
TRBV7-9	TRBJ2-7	ASTRQGSPYEQY
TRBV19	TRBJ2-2	ASGGPNTGELF
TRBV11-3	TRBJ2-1	ASSPRPAGANEQF
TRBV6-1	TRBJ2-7	ASTTRRGYEQY
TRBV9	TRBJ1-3	ASSVGGNTIY
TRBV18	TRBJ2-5	ASSPQFVGRQETQY
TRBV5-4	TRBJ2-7	ASSRDISYEQY
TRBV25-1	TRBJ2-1	ASSTYNEQF
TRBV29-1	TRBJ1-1	SMRQGAGGEAF
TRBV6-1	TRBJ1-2	ASSAYGYT
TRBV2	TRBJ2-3	ASLRLAEGDTQY
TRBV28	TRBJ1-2	ASSLPAGSRGYT